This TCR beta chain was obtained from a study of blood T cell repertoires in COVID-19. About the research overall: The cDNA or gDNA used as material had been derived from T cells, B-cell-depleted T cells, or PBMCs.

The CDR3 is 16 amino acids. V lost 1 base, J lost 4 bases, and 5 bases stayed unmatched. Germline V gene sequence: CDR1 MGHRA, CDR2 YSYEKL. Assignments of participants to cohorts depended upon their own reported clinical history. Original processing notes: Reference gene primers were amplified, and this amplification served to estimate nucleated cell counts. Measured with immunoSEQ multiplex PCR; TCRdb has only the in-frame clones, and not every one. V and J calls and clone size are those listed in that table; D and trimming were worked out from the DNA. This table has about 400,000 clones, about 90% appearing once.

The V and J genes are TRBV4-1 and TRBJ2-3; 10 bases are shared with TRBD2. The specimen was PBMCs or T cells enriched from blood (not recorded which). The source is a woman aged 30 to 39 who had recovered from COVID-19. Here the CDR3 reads CASSQGLAGVADTQYF. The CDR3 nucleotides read TGCGCCAGCAGCCAAGGGCTAGCGGGAGTGGCAGATACGCAGTATTTT.